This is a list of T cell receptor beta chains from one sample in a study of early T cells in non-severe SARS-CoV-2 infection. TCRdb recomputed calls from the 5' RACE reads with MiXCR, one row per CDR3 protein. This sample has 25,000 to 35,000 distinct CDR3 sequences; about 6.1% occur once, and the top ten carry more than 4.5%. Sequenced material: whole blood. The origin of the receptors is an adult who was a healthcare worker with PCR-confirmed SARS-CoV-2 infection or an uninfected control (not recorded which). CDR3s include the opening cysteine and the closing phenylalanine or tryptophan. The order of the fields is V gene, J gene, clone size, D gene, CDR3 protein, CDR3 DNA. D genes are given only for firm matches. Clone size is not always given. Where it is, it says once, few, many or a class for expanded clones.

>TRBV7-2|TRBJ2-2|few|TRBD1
CASSGRTGPTGELFF
TGTGCCAGCAGCGGGAGGACAGGGCCCACCGGGGAGCTGTTTTTT
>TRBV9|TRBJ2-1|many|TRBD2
CASSVARTSGTFSYNEQFF
TGTGCCAGCAGCGTAGCTAGGACTAGCGGGACCTTCTCCTACAATGAGCAGTTCTTC
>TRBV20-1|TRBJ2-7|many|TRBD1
CSAPGTGRYEQYF
TGCAGTGCCCCCGGGACAGGGAGGTACGAGCAGTACTTC
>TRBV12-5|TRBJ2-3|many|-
CASGFRAGALDTQYF
TGTGCTAGTGGTTTTCGGGCAGGGGCGCTCGATACGCAGTATTTT
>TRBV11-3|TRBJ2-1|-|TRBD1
CASSSRDRTFNEQFF
TGTGCCAGCAGCTCCCGGGACAGAACCTTCAATGAGCAGTTCTTC
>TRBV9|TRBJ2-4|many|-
CASSVEGTPRAKNIQYF
TGTGCCAGCAGCGTAGAAGGGACCCCCCGGGCCAAAAACATTCAGTACTTC
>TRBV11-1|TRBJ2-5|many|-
CASSGQGHRLETQYF
TGTGCCAGCAGCGGGCAGGGACACCGCCTGGAGACCCAGTACTTC
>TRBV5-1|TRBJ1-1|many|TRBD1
CASSSGQGVYTEAFF
TGCGCCAGCAGCTCTGGACAGGGGGTGTACACTGAAGCTTTCTTT
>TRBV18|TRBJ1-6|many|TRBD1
CASSPTGQGSSPLHF
TGTGCCAGCTCACCGACAGGACAGGGTAGTTCACCCCTCCACTTT
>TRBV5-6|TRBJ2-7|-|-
CASSLDRYEQYF
TGTGCCAGCAGCCTTGACAGGTACGAGCAGTACTTC
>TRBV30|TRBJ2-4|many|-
CAWSGGGKGGRAKNIQYF
TGTGCCTGGAGTGGCGGGGGTAAAGGGGGCAGAGCCAAAAACATTCAGTACTTC
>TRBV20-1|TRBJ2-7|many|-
CSARDLTGYIHEQYF
TGCAGTGCTAGAGATCTCACAGGGTATATCCACGAGCAGTACTTC
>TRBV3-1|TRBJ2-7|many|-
CASSRAGNYEQYF
TGTGCCAGCAGCCGGGCAGGGAACTACGAGCAGTACTTC
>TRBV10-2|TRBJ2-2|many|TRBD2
CASSLEGGRPTGELFF
TGCGCCAGCAGTCTCGAGGGCGGGAGGCCCACCGGGGAGCTGTTTTTT
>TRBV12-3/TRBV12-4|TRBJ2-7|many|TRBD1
CASSLSLGQGYEQYF
TGTGCCAGCAGTTTATCCTTGGGACAGGGGTACGAGCAGTACTTC
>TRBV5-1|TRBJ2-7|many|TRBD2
CASSSLPGTSASYEQYF
TGCGCCAGCAGCTCGCTCCCCGGGACTAGCGCCAGTTACGAGCAGTACTTC
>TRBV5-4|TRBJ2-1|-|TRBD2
CASSPRLADYNEQFF
TGTGCCAGCAGCCCCAGACTAGCGGACTACAATGAGCAGTTCTTC
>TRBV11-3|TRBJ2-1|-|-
CASSRESSHRGNEQFF
TGTGCCAGCAGCCGGGAGTCCTCCCACAGGGGCAATGAGCAGTTCTTC
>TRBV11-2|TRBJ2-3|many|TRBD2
CASSLEPSGGADTQYF
TGTGCCAGCAGCTTAGAGCCTAGCGGGGGTGCAGATACGCAGTATTTT
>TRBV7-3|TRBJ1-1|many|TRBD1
CASSLRGGTGNLNTEAFF
TGTGCCAGCAGCCTCCGGGGCGGGACAGGTAATTTGAACACTGAAGCTTTCTTT
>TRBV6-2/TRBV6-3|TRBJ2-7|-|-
CASSSPGGWDEQYF
TGTGCCAGCAGTTCCCCAGGAGGGTGGGACGAGCAGTACTTC
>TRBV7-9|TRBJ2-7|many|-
CASSSGHGYEQYF
TGTGCCAGCAGCTCCGGACACGGCTACGAGCAGTACTTC
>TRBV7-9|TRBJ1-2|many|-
CASSLAEGDHGYTF
TGTGCCAGCAGCTTAGCGGAGGGGGATCACGGCTACACCTTC
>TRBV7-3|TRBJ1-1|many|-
CASSLNFRGRAFF
TGTGCCAGCAGCTTAAATTTTAGGGGACGAGCTTTCTTT
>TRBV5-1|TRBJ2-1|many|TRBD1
CASSLRYRTGPSNEQFF
TGCGCCAGCAGCCTGAGGTATAGGACAGGGCCCAGTAATGAGCAGTTCTTC
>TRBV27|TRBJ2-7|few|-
CASSPRGRIDEQYF
TGTGCCAGCAGTCCCCGTGGGCGGATAGACGAGCAGTACTTC
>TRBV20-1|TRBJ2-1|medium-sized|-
CSAGVGSSRDEQFF
TGCAGTGCTGGGGTGGGCAGTTCTCGCGATGAGCAGTTCTTC
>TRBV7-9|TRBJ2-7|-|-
CASSGSGDYEQYF
TGTGCCAGCAGTGGGTCCGGGGATTACGAGCAGTACTTC
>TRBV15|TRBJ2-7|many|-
CATWDVGLGEQYF
TGTGCCACCTGGGATGTGGGGCTGGGGGAGCAGTACTTC
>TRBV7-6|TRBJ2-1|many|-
CASSTGQRSSYNEQFF
TGTGCCAGCAGCACCGGACAGAGGAGCTCCTACAATGAGCAGTTCTTC
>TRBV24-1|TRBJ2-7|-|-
CATSDYDEQYF
TGTGCCACCAGTGATTATGACGAGCAGTACTTC
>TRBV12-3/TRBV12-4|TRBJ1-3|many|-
CASSTGGSGNTIYF
TGTGCCAGCAGTACGGGGGGGTCTGGAAACACCATATATTTT
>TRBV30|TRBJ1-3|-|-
CAWSRDSGSGNTIYF
TGTGCCTGGAGCCGGGACTCTGGCTCTGGAAACACCATATATTTT
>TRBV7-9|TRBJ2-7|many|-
CASSDKNEQYF
TGTGCCAGCAGCGATAAGAACGAGCAGTACTTC
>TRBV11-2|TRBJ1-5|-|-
CASSLENQPQHF
TGTGCCAGCAGCTTAGAGAATCAGCCCCAGCATTTT
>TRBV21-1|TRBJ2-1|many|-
CASSKREGEQFF
TGTGCCAGCAGCAAAAGGGAAGGGGAGCAGTTCTTC
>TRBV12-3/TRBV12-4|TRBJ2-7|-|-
CASSSSKGRYEQYF
TGTGCCAGCAGTTCCTCCAAGGGGAGGTACGAGCAGTACTTC
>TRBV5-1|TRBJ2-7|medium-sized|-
CASSSSLLGIEQYF
TGCGCCAGCAGCTCTTCCCTCCTGGGTATCGAGCAGTACTTC
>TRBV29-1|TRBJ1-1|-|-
CSVSGGSLGAFF
TGCAGCGTTTCGGGAGGGTCCTTGGGGGCTTTCTTT
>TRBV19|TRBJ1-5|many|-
CASSPGTIGGGPQHF
TGTGCCAGTAGTCCTGGGACAATCGGCGGGGGGCCCCAGCATTTT
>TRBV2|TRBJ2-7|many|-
CASSAGTEFHEQYF
TGTGCCAGCAGCGCCGGGACGGAATTCCACGAGCAGTACTTC
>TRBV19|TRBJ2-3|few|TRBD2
CASTARRLAGAGGTDTQYF
TGTGCCAGTACCGCCAGGCGACTAGCGGGAGCAGGTGGCACAGATACGCAGTATTTT
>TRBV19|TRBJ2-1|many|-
CASSPGALNEQFF
TGTGCCAGTTCCCCGGGGGCTCTTAATGAACAGTTCTTC
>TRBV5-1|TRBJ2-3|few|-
CASSLTFRNTDTQYF
TGCGCCAGCAGCTTGACATTCAGAAACACAGATACGCAGTATTTT
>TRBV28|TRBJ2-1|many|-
CASSLLLGNEQFF
TGTGCCAGCAGTTTACTACTAGGCAATGAGCAGTTCTTC
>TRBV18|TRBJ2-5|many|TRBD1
CASSPETGQETQYF
TGTGCCAGCTCACCAGAGACAGGGCAAGAGACCCAGTACTTC